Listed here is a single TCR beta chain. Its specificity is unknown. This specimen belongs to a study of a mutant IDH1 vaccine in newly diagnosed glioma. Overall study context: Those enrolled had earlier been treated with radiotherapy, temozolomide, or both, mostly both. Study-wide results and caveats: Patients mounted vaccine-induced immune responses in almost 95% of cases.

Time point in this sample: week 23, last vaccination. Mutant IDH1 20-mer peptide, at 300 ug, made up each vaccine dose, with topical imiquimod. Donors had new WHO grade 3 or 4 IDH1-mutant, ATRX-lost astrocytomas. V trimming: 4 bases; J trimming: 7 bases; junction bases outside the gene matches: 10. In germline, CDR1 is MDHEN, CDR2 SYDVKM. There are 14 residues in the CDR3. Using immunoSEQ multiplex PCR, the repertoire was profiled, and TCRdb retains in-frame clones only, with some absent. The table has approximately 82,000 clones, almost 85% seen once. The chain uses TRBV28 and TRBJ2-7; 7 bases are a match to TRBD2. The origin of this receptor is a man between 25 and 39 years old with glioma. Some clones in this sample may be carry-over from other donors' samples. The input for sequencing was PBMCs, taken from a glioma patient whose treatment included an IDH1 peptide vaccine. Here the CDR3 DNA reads TGTGCCAGCAGTTCAGGGCGGGAGTTCTGGGAGCAGTACTTC. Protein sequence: CASSSGREFWEQYF.